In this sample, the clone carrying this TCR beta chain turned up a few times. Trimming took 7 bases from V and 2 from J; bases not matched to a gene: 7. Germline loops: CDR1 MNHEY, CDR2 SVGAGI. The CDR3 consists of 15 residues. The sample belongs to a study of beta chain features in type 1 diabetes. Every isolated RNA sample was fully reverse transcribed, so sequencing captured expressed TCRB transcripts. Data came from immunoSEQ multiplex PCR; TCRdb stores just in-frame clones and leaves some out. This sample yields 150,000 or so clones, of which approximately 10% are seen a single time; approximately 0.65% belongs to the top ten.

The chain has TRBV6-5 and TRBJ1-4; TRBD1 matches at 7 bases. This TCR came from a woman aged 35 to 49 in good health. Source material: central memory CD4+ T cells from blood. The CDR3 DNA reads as TGTGCCAGCAAGAGGGGGCGGTTCACTAATGAAAAACTGTTTTTT. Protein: CASKRGRFTNEKLFF.